The source of this TCR beta chain is a study of T cells expressing NK-cell markers. TCRdb re-analyzed the 5' RACE reads; it lists each CDR3 protein once, without DNA. Here the sample table reports approximately 440,000 distinct CDR3 sequences. The germline V gene encodes CDR1 SQVTM and CDR2 ANQGSEA. The CDR3 sequence is 12 residues long. In the case of this clonotype: Its antigen is still unknown.

The study's findings and limits: The study found these clonotypes also leading the CD3+CD56-NKG2C+ fraction in several donors. It was still unclear whether expanded NKG2C+ T cell clones were HCMV specific.

The V gene is TRBV29-1, the J gene TRBJ1-5; TCRdb indicates TRBD1, and absent DNA this call remains unverified. The clonotype originates from a woman aged 50 to 60 in good health. Sequenced input: blood T cells: a sorted CD56 or NKG2C T cell subset, CD4+ or CD8+ T cells, or bulk PBMC T cells (not recorded which). The CDR3 protein is CSVQGGNQPQHF.